One sample yielded the 26 T cell receptor beta chains listed below, sequenced in a study of cytomegalovirus exposure and HLA in healthy donors. Sequenced by immunoSEQ multiplex PCR; TCRdb stores in-frame clones only, minus some. The data show some 59,000 clones, with approximately 92% seen just once and about 16% held by the top ten. Sequences were obtained from PBMCs. The receptors come from a woman aged 18-29 years in good health and CMV-seronegative.

Notes on this clone: Compared with germline, one end of the junction differs, possibly owing to a read error. V gene TRBV7-7 combines with J gene TRBJ2-7; 10 bases map to TRBD2. The length of the CDR3 is 18 residues. Germline V CDR1 and CDR2: SSHAT, FNYEAQ (reference sequence). The CDR3 loop is CASSLGLAGALLSYEQYF. In DNA form, the CDR3 reads TGTGCTAGCAGCTTGGGGCTAGCGGGGGCCCTCCTCTCCTACGAGCAGTACTTC.

V usage is TRBV2 and J usage is TRBJ1-2; D not certain. The V and J ends lost 1 base and 4 bases respectively, with 19 bases between them. Germline loops: CDR1 SNHLY, CDR2 FYNNEI. This CDR3 is 17 amino acids long. CDR3 in DNA: TGTGCCAGCAGTGAAGGGAAGATCCCTCACCTAGGCTATGGCTACACCTTC. Translated, it gives CASSEGKIPHLGYGYTF.

The gene calls are TRBV28 and TRBJ2-7; 8 bases map to TRBD2. Looked up from germline, CDR1 is MDHEN and CDR2 is SYDVKM. The CDR3 loop spans 14 amino acids. J lost 5 bases, V lost 1 base, and 4 bases had no gene match. CDR3 loop: CASSLSAGGNEQYF. The DNA for the CDR3 is TGTGCCAGCAGTTTATCCGCGGGGGGCAACGAGCAGTACTTC.

In its sample, this clone was seen once. This chain joins TRBV11-2 and TRBJ1-1; the match to TRBD1 covers 10 bases. V gave up 5 bases and J gave up 0 bases; unmatched junction bases: 9. The CDR3 is 17 residues long. The germline V gene encodes CDR1 SGHAT and CDR2 FQNNGV. The chain's CDR3 is CASSPYDRGPMNTEAFF. For the CDR3, the DNA is TGTGCCAGCAGCCCGTACGACAGGGGGCCTATGAACACTGAAGCTTTCTTT.

The table lists this clone with a few counts. The V gene is TRBV4-1, the J gene TRBJ2-7; 10 bases map to TRBD2. V lost 4 bases to trimming and J lost 4 bases; unmatched junction nucleotides: 10. CDR1 and CDR2 (germline): MGHRA, YSYEKL. This CDR3 has 16 amino acids. In DNA form, the CDR3 reads TGCGCCAGCAGCCGCCTACCCGGGACTAGCGTTTACGAGCAGTACTTC. Its translation: CASSRLPGTSVYEQYF.

CDR3 bases: TGTGCCAGTAGTGTCGACAGGTGGGGCAATGAGCAGTTCTTC. Translated, it gives CASSVDRWGNEQFF. The rearrangement uses TRBV19 and TRBJ2-1, with D tentatively TRBD1 (6 bases). CDR1 LNHDA and CDR2 SQIVND come from the germline V gene (reference sequence). V lost 5 bases and J lost 6, with 14 bases in between. The length of the CDR3 is 14 residues.

CDR3 in DNA: TGTGCCAGCAGCCACCTCGTGCCCCAAGCGGGGCGGAGAGAGACCCAGTACTTC. Its protein product is CASSHLVPQAGRRETQYF. This chain joins TRBV7-8 and TRBJ2-5; 7 bases are a match to TRBD2. The germline V gene has CDR1 SGHVS and CDR2 FQNEAQ. V lost 5 bases and J lost 4; bases outside the gene matches: 19. The CDR3 contains 18 residues.

The table lists this clone with a count of one. V and J are TRBV15 and TRBJ1-4, with TRBD1 matching 10 bases. Germline V lookup: CDR1 LNHNV, CDR2 YYDKDF (reference sequence). The CDR3 contains 14 residues. With V trimmed by 3 bases and J by 7 bases, 2 bases remained unmatched. The CDR3 DNA is TGTGCCACCAGCAGGGACAGGGGGAGTGAAAAACTGTTTTTT. Translation: CATSRDRGSEKLFF.

Points on this clone: The same CDR3 arises from other DNA sequences in this sample as well. The chain links TRBV29-1 to TRBJ1-5, with D perhaps matching TRBD1 (5 bases). The CDR3 contains 14 residues. The germline V and J ends were trimmed by 6 bases and 0 bases, with 12 bases remaining between them. From germline, CDR1 is SQVTM and CDR2 ANQGSEA. CDR3 sequence reads: CSVGTGYSNQPQHF. The CDR3 nucleotides read TGCAGCGTCGGAACAGGTTATAGCAATCAGCCCCAGCATTTT.

The count of this clone is one. The chain couples TRBV6-1 to TRBJ2-7; D remains ambiguous. Trimming removed 6 bases from V and 3 bases from J, with 9 bases in between. Germline V gene lookup returns CDR1 MNHNS and CDR2 SASEGT. The CDR3 covers 12 residues. The CDR3 region has the DNA TGTGCCAGCAGCCCAAGACACTACGAGCAGTACTTC. This translates into CASSPRHYEQYF.

The chain employs TRBV5-6 and TRBJ2-5, with D perhaps matching TRBD1 (5 bases). Germline CDR1 reads SGHDT; CDR2 reads YYEEEE. Trimming cost V 1 base and J 0 bases, with 19 bases left between them. The CDR3 extends over 18 amino acids. Here the CDR3 DNA reads TGTGCCAGCAGCTTGTATCCTGCACAGGTGATCTACCAAGAGACCCAGTACTTC. Translated: CASSLYPAQVIYQETQYF.

The V call is TRBV18, the J call TRBJ2-2; D possibly corresponds to TRBD1 (6 bases). V lost 5 bases, J lost 0 bases, and 13 bases lay in between. The CDR3 has 16 residues. Germline V gene data show CDR1 as KGHSH and CDR2 as LQKENI. The CDR3 coding sequence is TGTGCCAGCTCATGGACAGCCCCTGCGAACACCGGGGAGCTGTTTTTT. Translated, it gives CASSWTAPANTGELFF.

The chain uses TRBV4-2 and TRBJ2-1; possible D gene TRBD2, 6 bases. The germline V gene has CDR1 LGHNA and CDR2 YNFKEQ. Trimming pared 4 bases from V and 3 bases from J, leaving 16 bases between. The CDR3 consists of 16 residues. The DNA for the CDR3 is TGTGCCAGCAGCCCGATGGGACTTAGCGACTACAATGAGCAGTTCTTC. Translation gives CASSPMGLSDYNEQFF.

This rearrangement joins TRBV16 to TRBJ2-2; D is uncertain. The CDR3 is 14 amino acids. Trimming removed 0 bases at V and 6 bases at J, with 8 bases between. The germline V gene encodes CDR1 KGHSY and CDR2 FQNENV. CDR3 DNA: TGTGCCAGCAGCCAATCGATCAGGCCCGGGGAGCTGTTTTTT. It yields the protein CASSQSIRPGELFF. Filled out from reference TRBV16 and TRBJ2-2, the complete variable domain reads GEEVAQTPKHLVRGEGQKAKLYCAPIKGHSYVFWYQQVLKNEFKFLISFQNENVFDETGMPKERFSAKCLPNSPCSLEIQATKLEDSAVYFCASSQSIRPGELFFGEGSRLTVL.

The chain joins TRBV5-8 to TRBJ2-5; D may be TRBD2 (6 bases). The CDR3 sequence is 15 residues long. The V end was cut by 3 bases, the J end by 3 bases, with 15 bases between. Germline V lookup: CDR1 SGHTS, CDR2 YDEGEE. CDR3 loop: CASSYGGRGEETQYF. The CDR3 coding sequence is TGTGCCAGCAGCTACGGGGGAAGAGGCGAAGAGACCCAGTACTTC.

V usage is TRBV9 and J usage is TRBJ2-1; the match to TRBD2 covers 7 bases. Germline trimming cut 2 bases from V and 2 bases from J; bases unmatched to any gene: 10. The CDR3 spans 17 residues. Germline V CDR1 and CDR2: SGDLS, YYNGEE. The CDR3 spells CASSVRSGPKAYNEQFF. Written as DNA, the CDR3 is TGTGCCAGCAGCGTCCGTAGCGGGCCCAAGGCCTACAATGAGCAGTTCTTC.

The rearrangement uses TRBV6-1 and TRBJ1-5; D gene uncertain. Trimming took off 5 bases at V and 6 bases at J, with 11 bases between the two ends. From germline, CDR1 is MNHNS and CDR2 SASEGT. The CDR3 has 13 amino acids. The CDR3 is CASSQTRPQPQHF. CDR3 in DNA: TGTGCCAGCAGTCAGACAAGACCTCAGCCCCAGCATTTT.

V gene TRBV5-5 combines with J gene TRBJ1-1, with D possibly being TRBD1 (6 bases). Germline values: CDR1 SGHKS, CDR2 YYEKEE (reference sequence). V was pared by 5 bases and J by 5 bases, with 22 bases between. This CDR3 contains 16 residues. DNA for the CDR3: TGTGCCAGCAGTCAAGACAGGCCCTCCGCGAAAACTGAAGCTTTCTTT. Its protein is CASSQDRPSAKTEAFF.

This chain links TRBV11-2 with TRBJ2-1; TRBD1 aligns across 8 bases. V dropped 5 bases and J dropped 12; count of bases not matched to a gene: 21. Looked up from germline, CDR1 is SGHAT and CDR2 is FQNNGV. CDR3 length equals 17 residues. CDR3 residues: CASSRAGRDRQDPGQFF. As DNA, the CDR3 is TGTGCCAGCAGCCGAGCTGGACGGGACAGGCAGGACCCGGGGCAGTTCTTC. Filled out from reference TRBV11-2 and TRBJ2-1, the complete variable domain reads EAGVAQSPRYKIIEKRQSVAFWCNPISGHATLYWYQQILGQGPKLLIQFQNNGVVDDSQLPKDRFSAERLKGVDSTLKIQPAKLEDSAVYLCASSRAGRDRQDPGQFFGPGTRLTVL.

The chain uses TRBV5-6 and TRBJ2-1; TRBD2 might be the D (6 bases). The CDR3 runs to 15 residues. V shed 0 bases and J shed 4 bases, with 11 bases lying between them. Germline V gene sequence: CDR1 SGHDT, CDR2 YYEEEE. The CDR3 nucleotides read TGTGCCAGCAGCTTGGGGGGGGATGGGTACAATGAGCAGTTCTTC. It codes for CASSLGGDGYNEQFF. Variable domain in full (rest from reference TRBV5-6 and TRBJ2-1): DAGVTQSPTHLIKTRGQQVTLRCSPKSGHDTVSWYQQALGQGPQFIFQYYEEEERQRGNFPDRFSGHQFPNYSSELNVNALLLGDSALYLCASSLGGDGYNEQFFGPGTRLTVL.

This clone came up a few times. The chain carries TRBV29-1 and TRBJ1-2; 7 positions agree with TRBD1. V shed 7 bases and J 3 bases; nucleotides not matched to a gene: 5. The CDR3 is 12 amino acids. Germline CDR1 is SQVTM and CDR2 is ANQGSEA. The CDR3 here is CSAGTGDYGYTF. DNA of the CDR3: TGCAGCGCGGGAACAGGGGACTATGGCTACACCTTC.

The rearrangement uses TRBV6-6 and TRBJ1-1; TRBD1 is a possible D gene (6 bases). The germline V gene has CDR1 MNHNY and CDR2 SVGAGI (reference sequence). The CDR3 loop spans 16 amino acids. V was trimmed by 6 bases and J by 1 base, leaving 18 bases between them. The CDR3 DNA sequence: TGTGCCAGCAGCCGGACGGACAGACAGCCGAACACTGAAGCTTTCTTT. Protein: CASSRTDRQPNTEAFF.

This chain connects TRBV4-2 to TRBJ2-4; D perhaps matches TRBD2 (5 bases). Germline CDR1 LGHNA, CDR2 YNFKEQ. Trimming shortened V by 0 bases and J by 15 bases, and 12 bases separated the two germline ends. The CDR3 has 12 residues. The CDR3 nucleotides are TGTGCCAGCAGCCAAGAAGGGAGATACTTGTACTTC. It yields the protein CASSQEGRYLYF.

The chain employs TRBV5-4 and TRBJ2-5; 10 bases align to TRBD1. The CDR3 totals 15 residues. Unmatched junction bases numbered 3, after V lost 1 base and J lost 3 bases. Looked up from germline, CDR1 is SGHNT and CDR2 is YYREEE (reference sequence). The CDR3: CASSLRTGGEETQYF. The CDR3 nucleotides read TGTGCCAGCAGCTTGAGGACAGGGGGGGAAGAGACCCAGTACTTC.

This sequence joins TRBV11-2 and TRBJ2-5; TRBD2 aligns across 10 bases. CDR1 is SGHAT, CDR2 FQNNGV, per germline. J was trimmed by 2 bases and V by 0 bases; bases with no gene match: 9. The CDR3 is made up of 18 amino acids. CDR3 in amino acids: CASSLEGFSGGLQETQYF. The CDR3 DNA reads as TGTGCCAGCAGCTTAGAAGGGTTTAGCGGGGGGTTGCAAGAGACCCAGTACTTC.

The rearrangement joins TRBV5-1 to TRBJ1-4; D is undetermined. The CDR3 loop spans 15 amino acids. Germline assignment: CDR1 SGHRS and CDR2 YFSETQ. Trimming removed 0 bases from V and 3 bases from J, with 9 bases in between. The CDR3 coding sequence is TGCGCCAGCAGCTTGGTGGGAGCGGCTAATGAAAAACTGTTTTTT. This encodes CASSLVGAANEKLFF.